The text below deals with one T cell receptor beta chain. The target antigen is unknown. This sample is drawn from a study of graft-versus-host responses after intestinal transplantation. Across the study: As for transplant type, recipients had multivisceral, liver-intestinal, or isolated intestinal grafts. Whole-study findings and limits: Recipient bone marrow held GvH clones, some seen earlier in ileum or blood. Some patients had graft-donor T cell macrochimerism, and their allografts showed high graft-versus-host to host-versus-graft clonal ratios. Maximum circulating GvH clone levels tracked with early post-transplant HvG decreases.

CDR1 is SQVTM, CDR2 ANQGSEA, per germline. The CDR3 is 11 residues long. V lost 7 bases, J lost 5 bases, and 8 bases lay in between. Some clones are missing from TCRdb's copy, which holds only in-frame ones; the method was immunoSEQ multiplex PCR. The sample carries about 57,000 clones, approximately 90% recorded once. The TCR sequence derives from a human patient who received an intestinal transplant, so some T cells may come from the graft donor. This chain joins TRBV29-1 and TRBJ2-2; no clear D gene. The sample in question was PBMCs, obtained 26 days after transplant. This chain's CDR3 is CSALGTGELFF. DNA for the CDR3: TGCAGCGCCCTAGGTACCGGGGAGCTGTTTTTT.